The 27 T cell receptor beta chains in this list originate from one sample, sequenced in a study of blood T cell repertoires in COVID-19. The assay was immunoSEQ multiplex PCR, and TCRdb's table has in-frame clones only and misses some. The sample shows more than 200,000 clones, 86% of them seen only once. The specimen sequenced was peripheral blood. These receptors were obtained from a man aged 30 to 39 with active or convalescent COVID-19.

The chain employs TRBV28 and TRBJ1-1; 9 nucleotides align to TRBD1. From germline, CDR1 is MDHEN and CDR2 SYDVKM. Trimming took 3 bases from V and 5 from J; bases not matched to a gene: 7. The CDR3 covers 15 residues. CDR3 residues: CASSLLAGTGTEAFF. The CDR3 DNA sequence: TGTGCCAGCAGTTTGTTGGCCGGGACAGGGACTGAAGCTTTCTTT.

The V call is TRBV7-2, the J call TRBJ1-2; 7 bases agree with TRBD1. Per germline, CDR1 SGHTA and CDR2 FQGNSA. The CDR3 covers 15 residues. V lost 3 bases and J lost 8; bases outside the gene matches: 12. As DNA, the CDR3 is TGTGCCAGCAGCTTGGAAACAGGGGTACAAGGCGGCTACACCTTC. Its protein is CASSLETGVQGGYTF.

The rearrangement links TRBV6-6 to TRBJ2-7, with TRBD1 identical over 9 bases. With V trimmed by 6 bases and J by 0 bases, 9 bases remained unmatched. CDR1 is MNHNY and CDR2 is SVGAGI in the germline V gene (reference sequence). CDR3 length: 16 residues. The CDR3 nucleotides are TGTGCCAGCAGAAACCCCCGGGACAGGGACTCCTACGAGCAGTACTTC. It encodes CASRNPRDRDSYEQYF.

This clone was observed many times. V gene TRBV30 combines with J gene TRBJ2-2; 7 nucleotides agree with TRBD1. V shed 2 bases and J 4 bases; nucleotides not matched to a gene: 7. The CDR3 totals 15 residues. CDR1 and CDR2 from the germline V gene are GTSNPN and SVGIG (reference sequence). The CDR3 region is CAWSSPDRATGELFF. DNA of the CDR3: TGTGCCTGGAGTTCACCTGACAGGGCCACCGGGGAGCTGTTTTTT. Together with reference TRBV30 and TRBJ2-2, the CDR3 gives the full variable domain: SQTIHQWPATLVQPVGSPLSLECTVEGTSNPNLYWYRQAAGRGLQLLFYSVGIGQISSEVPQNLSASRPQDRQFILSSKKLLLSDSGFYLCAWSSPDRATGELFFGEGSRLTVL.

V and J are TRBV19 and TRBJ2-2; D perhaps matches TRBD1 (5 bases). The V gene lost 7 bases and the J gene lost 6 bases, with 12 bases spanning the gap. This CDR3 comprises 13 residues. Looked up from germline, CDR1 is LNHDA and CDR2 is SQIVND (reference sequence). This chain's CDR3 is CASKDQGAGELFF. CDR3 DNA: TGTGCCAGTAAGGATCAGGGCGCCGGGGAGCTGTTTTTT. The full variable domain, in which reference TRBV19 and TRBJ2-2 provide the parts outside the CDR3, is DGGITQSPKYLFRKEGQNVTLSCEQNLNHDAMYWYRQDPGQGLRLIYYSQIVNDFQKGDIAEGYSVSREKKESFPLTVTSAQKNPTAFYLCASKDQGAGELFFGEGSRLTVL.

This CDR3 is CASSLEGGTTDTQYF. The DNA of the CDR3 is TGTGCCAGCAGCTTGGAGGGGGGGACCACAGATACGCAGTATTTT. The J gene is TRBJ2-3, the V gene TRBV5-4; D possibly corresponds to TRBD2 (7 bases). CDR1 and CDR2 (germline): SGHNT, YYREEE (reference sequence). The CDR3 loop spans 15 amino acids. V lost 0 bases, J lost 2 bases, and 10 bases lay in between.

This clone was counted a few times. The J gene is TRBJ2-7, the V gene TRBV11-3; perhaps TRBD2 as D (5 bases). Germline CDR1 and CDR2: SGHNT and YENEEA. V was pared by 3 bases and J by 2 bases, with 5 bases between. The CDR3 runs 12 residues. CDR3 in DNA: TGTGCCAGCAGCTTCGGGACCTACGAGCAGTACTTC. Amino acids: CASSFGTYEQYF.

This clone came up a few times. The chain combines TRBV18 with TRBJ1-6; 10 nucleotides line up with TRBD1. The ends lost 3 bases at V and 9 bases at J; junction bases unmatched: 11. The CDR3 is 17 amino acids. Germline values: CDR1 KGHSH, CDR2 LQKENI. CDR3 protein: CASSPLFIGTGVSPLHF. The DNA of the CDR3 is TGTGCCAGCTCACCCCTTTTTATTGGGACAGGGGTTTCACCCCTCCACTTT.

The chain carries TRBV5-4 and TRBJ1-3; D unresolved. Germline V gene data show CDR1 as SGHNT and CDR2 as YYREEE (reference sequence). Trimming took off 0 bases at V and 4 bases at J, with 5 bases between the two ends. The CDR3 runs 13 residues. CDR3 sequence: CASSLVGGNTIYF. Here the CDR3 DNA reads TGTGCCAGCAGCTTGGTGGGCGGAAACACCATATATTTT.

The chain joins TRBV13 to TRBJ2-3, with 9 bases fitting TRBD2. The CDR3 consists of 15 residues. Unmatched junction bases numbered 8, after V lost 4 bases and J lost 6 bases. Germline V CDR1 and CDR2: PRHDT, FYEKMQ (reference sequence). This CDR3 is CASSSPAGGMDTQYF. CDR3 DNA: TGTGCCAGCAGCTCACCAGCGGGGGGCATGGATACGCAGTATTTT.

In DNA, the CDR3 is TGTGCCAGCAGTGCCCAGGGGCTCGGCTCTGGAAACACCATATATTTT. Translating gives CASSAQGLGSGNTIYF. The rearrangement uses TRBV25-1 and TRBJ1-3, with TRBD1 as a possible D gene (6 bases). The germline V gene has CDR1 MGHDK and CDR2 SYGVNS. This CDR3 has 16 residues. The V end lost 4 bases, the J end lost 0 bases, and 13 bases lay between the germline ends.

J is TRBJ2-7 and V is TRBV9; D not resolved. The germline V gene has CDR1 SGDLS and CDR2 YYNGEE. The CDR3 covers 10 residues. V dropped 3 bases and J dropped 5 bases, with 3 bases sitting between them. The CDR3 here is CASSANEQYF. The CDR3 bases are TGTGCCAGCAGCGCTAACGAGCAGTACTTC.

The sample holds a few counts of this clone. This chain links TRBV7-8 with TRBJ1-2, with a possible D match to TRBD1 (5 bases). CDR1 is SGHVS, CDR2 FQNEAQ, per germline. The CDR3 is made up of 15 amino acids. Trimming left V 1 base short and J 4 bases short, with 13 bases between. The CDR3 nucleotides read TGTGCCAGCAGCTTAGGAATAGGGACTGCCTATGGCTACACCTTC. Protein product: CASSLGIGTAYGYTF. Filled out from reference TRBV7-8 and TRBJ1-2, the complete variable domain reads GAGVSQSPRYKVAKRGQDVALRCDPISGHVSLFWYQQALGQGPEFLTYFQNEAQLDKSGLPSDRFFAERPEGSVSTLKIQRTQQEDSAVYLCASSLGIGTAYGYTFGSGTRLTVV.

The chain is built from TRBV7-3 and TRBJ2-3, with 7 bases aligning to TRBD2. The germline V gene has CDR1 SGHTA and CDR2 FQGTGA. V lost 1 base and J lost 0; bases outside the gene matches: 10. The CDR3 extends over 18 amino acids. The CDR3 DNA sequence: TGTGCCAGCAGCTTAAGTCCCCCCTCTAGCGGTAGCACAGATACGCAGTATTTT. Amino acids: CASSLSPPSSGSTDTQYF.

CDR3 in DNA: TGTGCCAGCTCAGATACAGGGGCGAACACTGAAGCTTTCTTT. It specifies CASSDTGANTEAFF. This chain connects TRBV18 to TRBJ1-1; 7 nucleotides align to TRBD1. CDR3 length equals 14 residues. V gave up 5 bases and J gave up 1 base; unmatched junction bases: 4. Germline V gene lookup returns CDR1 KGHSH and CDR2 LQKENI.

The V and J genes are TRBV7-6 and TRBJ2-3; TRBD2 agrees at 16 bases. The germline V gene has CDR1 SGHVS and CDR2 FNYEAQ. The junction had 5 bases not matched to a gene; V was cut back by 8 bases and J by 9 bases. CDR3 length equals 14 residues. CDR3 residues: CASSTGLAGGTQYF. The CDR3 nucleotides are TGTGCCAGCTCGACGGGACTAGCGGGGGGGACGCAGTATTTT.

The chain uses TRBV7-9 and TRBJ2-5; D might be TRBD1 (6 bases). The CDR3 spans 14 residues. Trimming took 2 bases from V and 5 from J, leaving 12 bases between them. Per the germline V gene, CDR1 is SEHNR and CDR2 is FQNEAQ (reference sequence). The CDR3 sequence is CASSLPGAGETQYF. The CDR3 coding sequence is TGTGCCAGCAGCTTACCAGGGGCAGGGGAGACCCAGTACTTC.

The chain couples TRBV23-1 to TRBJ1-1; possible D gene TRBD1, 5 bases. TRBV23-1 qualifies as an ORF whose function is uncertain. CDR3 length equals 17 residues. V was clipped by 0 bases and J by 3 bases, with 17 bases between them. The CDR3 protein is CASSQSVGLGGDTEAFF. The CDR3 nucleotides are TGCGCCAGCAGTCAATCAGTGGGGCTCGGCGGCGACACTGAAGCTTTCTTT.

The chain joins TRBV11-2 to TRBJ2-3; TRBD2 matches 8 bases. Germline loops: CDR1 SGHAT, CDR2 FQNNGV. The CDR3 length is 14 residues. V lost 3 bases and J lost 6; bases outside the gene matches: 5. The CDR3 DNA follows: TGTGCCAGCAGCTTCGGCGGGGGGAGGGATACGCAGTATTTT. Protein product: CASSFGGGRDTQYF.

The chain uses TRBV7-6 and TRBJ1-1; 7 bases match TRBD1. Germline loops: CDR1 SGHVS, CDR2 FNYEAQ. Trimming took 0 bases from V and 8 from J; bases not matched to a gene: 9. The CDR3 consists of 15 residues. CDR3 in DNA: TGTGCCAGCAGCTTAGCGCCCAGGGGGTCTGGGGAAGCTTTCTTT. This gives the protein CASSLAPRGSGEAFF.

This clone was observed once. This chain joins TRBV27 and TRBJ1-5, with TRBD1 matching 9 bases. Germline CDR1 is MNHEY and CDR2 is SMNVEV (reference sequence). J gave up 6 bases and V 5 bases, and 11 bases lay outside the gene matches. CDR3 length: 16 residues. In DNA form, the CDR3 reads TGTGCCAGCAGTCCCCTTGACAGGGGGGCAGGTCAGCCCCAGCATTTT. Translating it yields CASSPLDRGAGQPQHF.

The rearrangement uses TRBV10-2 and TRBJ1-1, with D unresolved. V lost 5 bases and J lost 0, with 16 bases in between. The germline V gene has CDR1 WSHSY and CDR2 SAAADI. This CDR3 region has 16 residues. CDR3: CASSFDPRSMNTEAFF. CDR3 bases: TGCGCCAGCAGTTTCGATCCCCGGAGCATGAACACTGAAGCTTTCTTT.

This chain connects TRBV11-2 to TRBJ1-2, with no clear D. The germline V gene has CDR1 SGHAT and CDR2 FQNNGV. V lost 0 bases and J 5 bases, leaving 13 bases between the germline ends. This CDR3 contains 15 residues. CDR3 sequence (DNA): TGTGCCAGCAGCTTAGATTCCCCCGTTCGTTATGGCTACACCTTC. It is translated as CASSLDSPVRYGYTF.

The chain is built from TRBV6-5 and TRBJ1-6; tentative D call: TRBD1 (6 bases). CDR1 and CDR2 (germline): MNHEY, SVGAGI. This CDR3 is built from 13 residues. Trimming removed 7 bases from V and 10 bases from J, with 14 bases in between. CDR3 bases: TGTGCCAGCAAAACACAGGGAAACTCACCCCTCCACTTT. Its protein product is CASKTQGNSPLHF.

The chain combines TRBV6-1 with TRBJ2-5; TRBD2 aligns across 13 bases. From germline, CDR1 is MNHNS and CDR2 SASEGT. The V gene end was trimmed by 4 bases and the J gene end by 2 bases; junction bases not matched to a gene: 13. The CDR3 has 19 amino acids. The CDR3 sequence is CASSGRLPGLAGKQETQYF. Written as DNA, the CDR3 is TGTGCCAGCAGTGGAAGATTACCGGGACTAGCGGGGAAACAAGAGACCCAGTACTTC.

The CDR3 reads CASSLARLVGSGEATDTQYF. The CDR3 nucleotides read TGTGCCAGCAGCTTAGCCCGATTGGTTGGTAGCGGGGAGGCTACAGATACGCAGTATTTT. The genes are TRBV7-8 and TRBJ2-3, with TRBD2 matching over 8 bases. V gave up 0 bases and J gave up 3 bases; unmatched junction bases: 17. Germline V gene lookup returns CDR1 SGHVS and CDR2 FQNEAQ. The CDR3 sequence is 20 residues long. Full variable domain (outside the CDR3, taken from reference TRBV7-8 and TRBJ2-3): GAGVSQSPRYKVAKRGQDVALRCDPISGHVSLFWYQQALGQGPEFLTYFQNEAQLDKSGLPSDRFFAERPEGSVSTLKIQRTQQEDSAVYLCASSLARLVGSGEATDTQYFGPGTRLTVL.

The chain combines TRBV11-2 with TRBJ1-1, with 7 bases lining up with TRBD1. The CDR3 consists of 13 residues. Per the germline V gene, CDR1 is SGHAT and CDR2 is FQNNGV. The ends lost 5 bases at V and 4 bases at J; junction bases unmatched: 4. The CDR3 sequence: CASSRDRATEAFF. As DNA, the CDR3 is TGTGCCAGCAGCCGTGACAGGGCCACTGAAGCTTTCTTT.